This T cell receptor beta chain was recorded in a study of blood T cell repertoires in COVID-19. About the study: Acute-phase and convalescent COVID-19 samples originated in the United States, Italy and Spain.

Germline V gene data show CDR1 as KGHDR and CDR2 as SFDVKD. Trimming removed 6 bases from V and 6 bases from J, with 15 bases in between. The CDR3 spans 14 residues. In terms of age and location, participants ranged from about 18 to 95 years and lived in under 30 US areas. Original processing notes: Quantification of nucleated cells was approximated via reference gene primer amplification. The data were produced by immunoSEQ multiplex PCR, yet TCRdb's version contains in-frame clones alone and is incomplete. That table is the source of V, J and clone size, and D and trimming were worked out from the DNA. The sample gives about 210,000 clones, about 91% of which show up once; under 13% is in the top ten.

This TCR came from a man aged 18 to 29 with acute COVID-19. The sequencing sample was made of PBMCs or T cells enriched from blood (not recorded which). This chain connects TRBV24-1 to TRBJ2-3; D uncertain. CDR3 amino acids: CATSRSEAEDTQYF. CDR3 coding DNA: TGTGCCACCAGTCGCAGCGAGGCAGAGGATACGCAGTATTTT.